Listed below are T cell receptor beta chains from one sample, sequenced in a study of spatial heterogeneity in lung cancer. MiXCR, applied by TCRdb to the 5' RACE reads, yields one record per CDR3 protein. The table records about 43,000 distinct CDR3 sequences, about 23% of them present only once. The source material was PBMCs, sampled at follow-up. These receptors originate from a female donor with early-stage non-small cell lung cancer. The CDR3 runs from the conserved cysteine through the conserved F or W. The D gene is left open where the match is weak. Clone size is given for some rows only: seen once, a few or many times, or a class if the clone is expanded.

cdr3_nt,cdr3_aa,j_call,d_call,v_call,clone_size
TGCGCCAGCAGCCAAGTCAGGGATAGCGGATACGAGCAGTACTTC,CASSQVRDSGYEQYF,TRBJ2-7,.,TRBV5-1,few
TGTGCCAGCAGTGCGAACAGGAAGGGCGTGATTATAGCCAAAAACATTCAGTACTTC,CASSANRKGVIIAKNIQYF,TRBJ2-4,.,TRBV6-1,.
TGTGCCAGCAGCAAGGGACAGGGGAACACTGAAGCTTTCTTT,CASSKGQGNTEAFF,TRBJ1-1,TRBD1,TRBV9,few
TGTGCTAGCAGCCCGGGGGGTGGCAATGAGCAGTTCTTC,CASSPGGGNEQFF,TRBJ2-1,TRBD2,TRBV7-7,few
TGTGCCAGCTCACCAGAGGCTAGCGGGACCTACGATGAGCAGTTCTTC,CASSPEASGTYDEQFF,TRBJ2-1,TRBD2,TRBV18,.
TGCGCCAGCAGCTGGGACAGCAATCAGCCCCAGCATTTT,CASSWDSNQPQHF,TRBJ1-5,.,TRBV5-1,.
TGCGCCAGCAGCTTGGACAGGTTTGCCACTGAAGCTTTCTTT,CASSLDRFATEAFF,TRBJ1-1,.,TRBV5-1,.
TGTGCCAGCAGCCCACAAGGGGGTGGACTGTTTTTT,CASSPQGGGLFF,TRBJ1-4,.,TRBV7-2,.
TGCGCCAGCAGCCAAGAAGAGGGCGATACGCAGTATTTT,CASSQEEGDTQYF,TRBJ2-3,.,TRBV4-1,few
TGTGCCAGCTCACCGAGCTCGGAAACAGATACGCAGTATTTT,CASSPSSETDTQYF,TRBJ2-3,.,TRBV18,many
TGCAGTGCTAGGCTTATGGGAGACACTGAAGCTTTCTTT,CSARLMGDTEAFF,TRBJ1-1,.,TRBV20-1,few
TGTGCCAGCAGCCCGTTAGCGGGTAGCACAGATACGCAGTATTTT,CASSPLAGSTDTQYF,TRBJ2-3,TRBD2,TRBV11-2,.
TGTGCCACCAGCAGAAACTTCAGGGGGCTGGACTATGGCTACACCTTC,CATSRNFRGLDYGYTF,TRBJ1-2,TRBD1,TRBV15,few
TGCAGCGTTGGGGCTAGCGGGAGCACCGGGGAGCTGTTTTTT,CSVGASGSTGELFF,TRBJ2-2,TRBD2,TRBV29-1,few
TGTGCCAGCAGCCAAATAAAGGGACGGCAACTCACAGATACGCAGTATTTT,CASSQIKGRQLTDTQYF,TRBJ2-3,.,TRBV11-2,many
TGCAGTGCTCCCAAAGACTCCTACGAGCAGTTCTTC,CSAPKDSYEQFF,TRBJ2-1,.,TRBV20-1,.
TGCGCCAGCAGCCCAGCGGGGGCCACCGATGAGCAGTTCTTC,CASSPAGATDEQFF,TRBJ2-1,TRBD2,TRBV5-1,few
TGCAGCGTTTCACGATTGGAGGATGGCTACACCTTC,CSVSRLEDGYTF,TRBJ1-2,.,TRBV29-1,few
TGTGCCAGCAGCTTTAGTATGGACGGAAATCAGCCCCAGCATTTT,CASSFSMDGNQPQHF,TRBJ1-5,.,TRBV7-8,.
TGCAGTGCAGAACTGACTAGCCCCATCACAGATACGCAGTATTTT,CSAELTSPITDTQYF,TRBJ2-3,TRBD2,TRBV20-1,once
TGTGCCAGCAGCCCTGGGGGGGGCACAGATACGCAGTATTTT,CASSPGGGTDTQYF,TRBJ2-3,TRBD2,TRBV7-9,.
TGTGCCAGCAGCCAAGACGTAGCAAGGGGCGGAAACACTGAAGCTTTCTTT,CASSQDVARGGNTEAFF,TRBJ1-1,.,TRBV3-1,once
TGTGCCAGCAGCCAAGGACTAGCGGGGGGCACAGATACGCAGTATTTT,CASSQGLAGGTDTQYF,TRBJ2-3,TRBD2,TRBV14,many
TGTGCCAGCAGCCATTGGGACAGCAATCAGCCCCAGCATTTT,CASSHWDSNQPQHF,TRBJ1-5,.,TRBV4-2,.
TGTGCCAGCTCACCATACAGGGACGAGCAGTACTTC,CASSPYRDEQYF,TRBJ2-7,.,TRBV18,.
TGTGCCAGCAGTTACGGCCGATCCAATTCACCCCTCCACTTT,CASSYGRSNSPLHF,TRBJ1-6,.,TRBV6-6,.
TGTGCCAGCAGCGGGCCCAATCAGCCCCAGCATTTT,CASSGPNQPQHF,TRBJ1-5,.,TRBV6-5,many
TGTGCCAGCAGCTTAAGGGACAGGGCCACCGGGGAGCTGTTTTTT,CASSLRDRATGELFF,TRBJ2-2,TRBD1,TRBV11-2,.
TGCAGCGTTGCCCGGGGACCGAACACCGGGGAGCTGTTTTTT,CSVARGPNTGELFF,TRBJ2-2,.,TRBV29-1,.
TGTGCCAGCAGCGTAGGCAGGACCTCCTACGAGCAGTACTTC,CASSVGRTSYEQYF,TRBJ2-7,.,TRBV9,many
TGTGCCAGCAGCCCCCGGACAGGGAAGGACACTGAAGCTTTCTTT,CASSPRTGKDTEAFF,TRBJ1-1,TRBD1,TRBV13,few
TGTGCCAGCAGCCAAGGGTTGAGTTCCGATACGCAGTATTTT,CASSQGLSSDTQYF,TRBJ2-3,.,TRBV3-1,many
TGTGCCAGCAGTACAGGGGGATGGGGCGAGCAGTACTTC,CASSTGGWGEQYF,TRBJ2-7,TRBD1,TRBV7-9,medium-sized
TGTGCCAGCAGCCCTAGTTTTTGGGGGGGCGATAATGAGCAGTTCTTC,CASSPSFWGGDNEQFF,TRBJ2-1,.,TRBV7-2,many
TGCGCCAGCAGCTCGTCGACAGAAGGGACTGAAGCTTTCTTT,CASSSSTEGTEAFF,TRBJ1-1,.,TRBV5-1,.
TGCGCCAGCAGCCAAGATCGGTCCGGGACAGGGTCAGATACGCAGTATTTT,CASSQDRSGTGSDTQYF,TRBJ2-3,TRBD1,TRBV4-1,.
TGTGCCAGCAGCACAGCGGGACCGATAAATGAGCAGTTCTTC,CASSTAGPINEQFF,TRBJ2-1,TRBD2,TRBV7-3,.
TGTGCCAGCAGCTTAGTCGGGGGTAGGGGCCAGAATTCACCCCTCCACTTT,CASSLVGGRGQNSPLHF,TRBJ1-6,.,TRBV7-8,many
TGTGCCAGCAGCCAAGATGATTCTGGGATCATGAACACTGAAGCTTTCTTT,CASSQDDSGIMNTEAFF,TRBJ1-1,.,TRBV3-1,.
TGTGCCAGTAGTTTAGCGGGAGAATGGAAGACCCAGTACTTC,CASSLAGEWKTQYF,TRBJ2-5,TRBD2,TRBV19,few
TGTGCCAGCAGCCCGGGACAGTCTAACTATGGCTACACCTTC,CASSPGQSNYGYTF,TRBJ1-2,TRBD1,TRBV5-6,.
TGCGCCAGCAGCGGGCAGGGGCAGTATCCCGGGGAGCTGTTTTTT,CASSGQGQYPGELFF,TRBJ2-2,.,TRBV5-1,few
TGTGCCTGGAGTGTAGGGGTCTGGGACACTGAAGCTTTCTTT,CAWSVGVWDTEAFF,TRBJ1-1,.,TRBV30,few
TGCAGTGCTAGACCGCAGGGGGTTGAAGCTTTCTTT,CSARPQGVEAFF,TRBJ1-1,TRBD1,TRBV20-1,few
TGTGCCAGCAGCCAAGTCTTTCCGGCGGCAGGGAGCTCCTACGAGCAGTACTTC,CASSQVFPAAGSSYEQYF,TRBJ2-7,.,TRBV3-1,few
TGTGCCATCGGGGGGACAGGGCGGACTGAAGCTTTCTTT,CAIGGTGRTEAFF,TRBJ1-1,TRBD1,TRBV10-3,.